This T cell receptor beta chain derives from a study of T cell repertoires in cytomegalovirus infection. Overall study context: Newly reported HLA-C-restricted and thoroughly characterized HLA-B-restricted CMV epitopes were employed. CMV infection and matching HLA type were both indicated by public TCR beta signatures.

This clonotype has more than one count but fewer than ten. Its antigen remains unknown. Germline loops: CDR1 MNHEY, CDR2 SVGEGT. This CDR3 contains 16 residues. V was cut by 3 bases and J by 2 bases, with 14 bases left in between. TCRdb re-called the reads with MiXCR, one entry per CDR3 protein. The repertoire holds 370,000 or so distinct CDR3 sequences, with 34% as singletons. The TCR sequence derives from a human donor in good health (CMV status not recorded). Some clones in this sample may be carry-over from other donors' samples. The source was cultured PBMCs, collected from culture after CMV antigen stimulation. The V call is TRBV6-2 or TRBV6-3, the J call TRBJ2-4, with D maybe TRBD1 (6 bases). This CDR3 is CASSYPLQGTKNIQYF. CDR3 nucleotide sequence: TGTGCCAGCAGTTATCCACTACAGGGAACCAAAAACATTCAGTACTTC.